This T cell receptor beta chain originates from a study of blood T cell repertoires in COVID-19. Study as a whole: Samples came from the United States, Italy and Spain, spanning acute and convalescent COVID-19. Nucleic acid was either cDNA or gDNA, and it came from T cells, B-cell-depleted T cells, or PBMCs.

CDR1 and CDR2 from the germline V gene are SNHLY and FYNNEI. This CDR3 contains 17 residues. Between the trimmed V and J ends, which lost 6 bases and 5 bases, there was a span of 26 bases. In the original processing: Estimation of nucleated cell counts was performed using reference gene primer amplification. The data were produced by immunoSEQ multiplex PCR, yet TCRdb's version contains in-frame clones alone and is incomplete. V and J calls and clone size follow that table, whereas D and trimming were derived from the DNA. This sample has around 100,000 clones, with approximately 90% found just once.

What was sequenced was peripheral blood. This chain links TRBV2 with TRBJ2-7, with D possibly being TRBD1 (6 bases). The clonotype was recovered from a man in his fifties or sixties with active COVID-19. CDR3 bases: TGTGCCAGCAGATGGAGCCCAGAGGTGGCAGGGGTCCACGAGCAGTACGTC. This translates into CASRWSPEVAGVHEQYV.